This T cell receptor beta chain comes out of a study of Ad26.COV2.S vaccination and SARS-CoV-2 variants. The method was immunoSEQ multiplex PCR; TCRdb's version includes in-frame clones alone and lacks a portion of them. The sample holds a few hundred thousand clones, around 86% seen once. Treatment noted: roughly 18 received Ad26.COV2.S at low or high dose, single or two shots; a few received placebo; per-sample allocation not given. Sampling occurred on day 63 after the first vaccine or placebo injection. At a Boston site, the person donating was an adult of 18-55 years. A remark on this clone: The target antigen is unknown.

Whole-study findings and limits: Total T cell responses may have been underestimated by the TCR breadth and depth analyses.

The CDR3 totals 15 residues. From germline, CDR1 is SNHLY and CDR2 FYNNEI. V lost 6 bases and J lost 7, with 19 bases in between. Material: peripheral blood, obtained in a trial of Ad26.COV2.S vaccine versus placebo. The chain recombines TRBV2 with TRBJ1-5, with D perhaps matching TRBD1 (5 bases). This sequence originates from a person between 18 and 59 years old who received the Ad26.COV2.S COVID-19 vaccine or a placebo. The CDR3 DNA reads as TGTGCCAGCAGCTCATACCTTGGGACGACGCAGCCCCAGCATTTT. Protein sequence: CASSSYLGTTQPQHF.